This TCR beta chain was obtained from a study of identical twins. With 2 bases removed from V and 0 bases from J, the gap between germline ends came to 14 bases. CDR1 is LNHDA and CDR2 is SQIVND in the germline V gene (reference sequence). This CDR3 region has 17 residues. Concerning this clonotype itself: What it recognizes is unknown.

MiXCR was run by TCRdb on the 5' RACE reads, yielding one entry per CDR3 protein. In the table there are about 240,000 distinct CDR3 sequences, roughly a tenth of which are singletons. Study-level results: The abundant beta clonotypes from cord blood had fewer insertions, and memory repertoires had none of this. Twins shared out-of-frame alpha sequences with excess low generation probability. Models predicted too little out-of-frame TCR alpha sharing in monozygotic twins. Interpretation of the results relied on cross-sectional statistical analysis and not on following the same donors.

The clonotype was recovered from a man between 50 and 59 years old in good health. The specimen sequenced was memory T cells sorted from blood. The chain is built from TRBV19 and TRBJ2-4; D may match TRBD1 or TRBD2 (6 bases each). CDR3 amino acids: CASSIFWTGAAKNIQYF. CDR3 sequence (DNA): TGTGCCAGTAGTATATTTTGGACGGGGGCAGCCAAAAACATTCAGTACTTC.